These T cell receptor beta chains were read from a single sample in a study of cytomegalovirus exposure and HLA in healthy donors. Repertoires were generated with immunoSEQ multiplex PCR, while TCRdb's copy carries only in-frame clones and drops some. The repertoire consists of about 270,000 clones, with around 66% occurring once and the leading ten covering approximately 2.5%. Sequenced sample: PBMCs. The receptors were gathered from a female donor in good health and CMV-seronegative. Both conserved end residues are part of each CDR3. Fields, in order: clone size, J gene, D gene, V gene, CDR3 protein, CDR3 DNA. The D gene is left open where the match is weak. Not every row has a clone size; where given, it reads once, few, many or a size class.

abundance: .
j_gene: TRBJ2-7
d_gene: .
v_gene: TRBV6-1
CDR3aa: CASSREQGYEQYF
CDR3nt: TGTGCCAGCAGTAGAGAACAGGGCTACGAGCAGTACTTC

abundance: .
j_gene: TRBJ2-7
d_gene: .
v_gene: TRBV28
CDR3aa: CASTFGGSFLSYEQYF
CDR3nt: TGTGCCAGCACCTTCGGCGGCAGCTTCCTCTCCTACGAGCAGTACTTC

abundance: .
j_gene: TRBJ2-5
d_gene: .
v_gene: TRBV11-2
CDR3aa: CASSLEPGETQYF
CDR3nt: TGTGCCAGCAGCTTAGAGCCAGGGGAGACCCAGTACTTC

abundance: .
j_gene: TRBJ2-3
d_gene: .
v_gene: TRBV5-4
CDR3aa: CASSFPTTSTDTQYF
CDR3nt: TGTGCCAGCAGCTTTCCTACCACTAGCACAGATACGCAGTATTTT

abundance: .
j_gene: TRBJ1-2
d_gene: .
v_gene: TRBV6-1
CDR3aa: CASSESWGRNYGYTF
CDR3nt: TGTGCCAGCAGTGAGTCGTGGGGGAGGAACTATGGCTACACCTTC

abundance: .
j_gene: TRBJ2-7
d_gene: TRBD1
v_gene: TRBV19
CDR3aa: CASKGVRGGVKGPYEQYF
CDR3nt: TGTGCCAGTAAGGGGGTGAGAGGGGGCGTGAAGGGACCTTACGAGCAGTACTTC

abundance: .
j_gene: TRBJ2-1
d_gene: TRBD2
v_gene: TRBV12-5
CDR3aa: CASGSRLAGENEQFF
CDR3nt: TGTGCTAGTGGTTCAAGACTAGCGGGAGAGAATGAGCAGTTCTTC

abundance: few
j_gene: TRBJ2-2
d_gene: .
v_gene: TRBV5-1
CDR3aa: CASSLVVQGGTGELFF
CDR3nt: TGCGCCAGCAGCTTAGTGGTACAGGGAGGGACCGGGGAGCTGTTTTTT

abundance: .
j_gene: TRBJ1-5
d_gene: TRBD1
v_gene: TRBV19
CDR3aa: CASMGQGSWSNQPQHF
CDR3nt: TGTGCCAGTATGGGACAGGGGAGCTGGAGCAATCAGCCCCAGCATTTT

abundance: .
j_gene: TRBJ1-1
d_gene: TRBD1
v_gene: TRBV11-2
CDR3aa: CASSPGTGGTEAFF
CDR3nt: TGTGCCAGCAGCCCTGGGACAGGGGGCACTGAAGCTTTCTTT

abundance: .
j_gene: TRBJ2-5
d_gene: .
v_gene: TRBV11-2
CDR3aa: CASSLRQQETQYF
CDR3nt: TGTGCCAGCAGCCTCCGACAGCAAGAGACCCAGTACTTC

abundance: .
j_gene: TRBJ2-2
d_gene: .
v_gene: TRBV7-7
CDR3aa: CASSPGQGWVGELFF
CDR3nt: TGTGCCAGCAGCCCCGGGCAGGGTTGGGTCGGGGAGCTGTTTTTT

abundance: .
j_gene: TRBJ2-1
d_gene: TRBD2
v_gene: TRBV6-4
CDR3aa: CASSGTSENEQFF
CDR3nt: TGTGCCAGCAGTGGGACTAGCGAAAATGAGCAGTTCTTC

abundance: .
j_gene: TRBJ2-7
d_gene: .
v_gene: TRBV7-2
CDR3aa: CASRGAGTYEQYF
CDR3nt: TGTGCCAGCAGGGGGGCGGGTACCTACGAGCAGTACTTC

abundance: few
j_gene: TRBJ1-1
d_gene: TRBD1
v_gene: TRBV7-9
CDR3aa: CASSPGQGVTEAFF
CDR3nt: TGTGCCAGCAGCCCTGGACAGGGTGTCACTGAAGCTTTCTTT

abundance: .
j_gene: TRBJ2-3
d_gene: TRBD1
v_gene: TRBV19
CDR3aa: CASSIVPGQGLADTQYF
CDR3nt: TGTGCCAGTAGTATAGTCCCCGGACAGGGGCTAGCGGATACGCAGTATTTT

abundance: .
j_gene: TRBJ2-5
d_gene: .
v_gene: TRBV21-1
CDR3aa: CASSNRTGPEETQYF
CDR3nt: TGTGCCAGCAGCAATAGGACAGGGCCCGAAGAGACCCAGTACTTC

abundance: .
j_gene: TRBJ2-7
d_gene: TRBD1
v_gene: TRBV6-1
CDR3aa: CASSEGDRSSYEQYF
CDR3nt: TGTGCCAGCAGTGAGGGGGACAGGAGCTCCTACGAGCAGTACTTC

abundance: .
j_gene: TRBJ1-4
d_gene: .
v_gene: TRBV5-1
CDR3aa: CASTTNLGSNEKLFF
CDR3nt: TGCGCCAGCACGACAAACCTTGGGTCTAATGAAAAACTGTTTTTT

abundance: once
j_gene: TRBJ2-2
d_gene: TRBD1
v_gene: TRBV28
CDR3aa: CASSLQLGQGRTGELFF
CDR3nt: TGTGCCAGCAGTTTACAGCTTGGACAGGGCCGGACCGGGGAGCTGTTTTTT

abundance: .
j_gene: TRBJ2-6
d_gene: TRBD1
v_gene: TRBV4-2
CDR3aa: CASRTRQGASHISGANVLTF
CDR3nt: TGTGCCAGCAGAACCCGACAGGGGGCATCCCACATCTCTGGGGCCAACGTCCTGACTTTC

abundance: .
j_gene: TRBJ2-1
d_gene: .
v_gene: TRBV27
CDR3aa: CASREIGGNEQFF
CDR3nt: TGTGCCAGCAGGGAGATCGGGGGCAATGAGCAGTTCTTC

abundance: once
j_gene: TRBJ2-3
d_gene: TRBD2
v_gene: TRBV30
CDR3aa: CAWGTSGSTADTQYF
CDR3nt: TGTGCCTGGGGGACTAGCGGGAGTACCGCAGATACGCAGTATTTT

abundance: .
j_gene: TRBJ2-7
d_gene: TRBD2
v_gene: TRBV28
CDR3aa: CASSYTGAGVNEQYF
CDR3nt: TGTGCCAGCAGTTACACTGGGGCGGGAGTTAACGAGCAGTACTTC

abundance: .
j_gene: TRBJ1-5
d_gene: TRBD1
v_gene: TRBV4-1
CDR3aa: CASSQPGQGSQPQHF
CDR3nt: TGCGCCAGCAGCCAGCCCGGACAGGGTAGTCAGCCCCAGCATTTT

abundance: .
j_gene: TRBJ1-5
d_gene: TRBD1
v_gene: TRBV28
CDR3aa: CASSSDRVWQPQHF
CDR3nt: TGTGCCAGCAGTTCCGACAGGGTTTGGCAGCCCCAGCATTTT

abundance: .
j_gene: TRBJ1-1
d_gene: .
v_gene: TRBV10-3
CDR3aa: CAISVDRINTEAFF
CDR3nt: TGTGCCATCAGTGTCGACAGAATTAACACTGAAGCTTTCTTT

abundance: .
j_gene: TRBJ2-7
d_gene: TRBD2
v_gene: TRBV9
CDR3aa: CASSPFTGTTSYEQYF
CDR3nt: TGTGCCAGCAGCCCTTTTACCGGGACTACGTCCTACGAGCAGTACTTC

abundance: .
j_gene: TRBJ2-5
d_gene: TRBD1
v_gene: TRBV4-1
CDR3aa: CASSQGGTGQETQYF
CDR3nt: TGCGCCAGCAGCCAAGGTGGGACAGGCCAAGAGACCCAGTACTTC

abundance: once
j_gene: TRBJ2-2
d_gene: TRBD1
v_gene: TRBV2
CDR3aa: CASRNLRGRIGELFF
CDR3nt: TGTGCCAGCAGGAACCTCAGGGGGCGTATCGGGGAGCTGTTTTTT

abundance: .
j_gene: TRBJ2-7
d_gene: TRBD1
v_gene: TRBV7-6
CDR3aa: CASSAPATGHYEQYF
CDR3nt: TGTGCCAGCAGCGCGCCCGCGACAGGGCACTACGAGCAGTACTTC

abundance: .
j_gene: TRBJ2-3
d_gene: TRBD2
v_gene: TRBV7-3
CDR3aa: CASSLLGGGTTDTQYF
CDR3nt: TGTGCCAGCAGCTTACTCGGCGGGGGGACCACAGATACGCAGTATTTT

abundance: few
j_gene: TRBJ2-7
d_gene: .
v_gene: TRBV10-3
CDR3aa: CAISEPTYEQYF
CDR3nt: TGTGCCATCAGTGAGCCCACCTACGAGCAGTACTTC

abundance: .
j_gene: TRBJ1-6
d_gene: TRBD1
v_gene: TRBV4-1
CDR3aa: CASSQAVPRTGGLHF
CDR3nt: TGCGCCAGCAGCCAAGCGGTCCCAAGGACAGGAGGACTCCACTTT

abundance: .
j_gene: TRBJ1-1
d_gene: TRBD1
v_gene: TRBV6-5
CDR3aa: CASRHRDRSSEAFF
CDR3nt: TGTGCCAGCAGACACCGGGACAGGTCTTCTGAGGCTTTCTTT